Detailed here is one T cell receptor (beta chain). Its antigen is not identified. RNA was extracted with the RNeasy kit, and a quantity of about 0.45 to 1 ug was reverse transcribed using random hexamers. The amplification used immunoSEQ multiplex PCR on TCR beta CDR3; it spanned 54 Vbeta and 13 Jbeta. TCRdb re-derived calls from the immunoSEQ multiplex PCR reads in MiXCR, one entry per CDR3 protein. The table has 330,000 or so distinct CDR3 sequences, almost 85% seen once. The data were obtained in a study of CD8 T cells in Susac syndrome. Study-wide points: The TCR sequencing and HLA analysis in the study involved a relatively small number of individuals, as the study acknowledged.

Germline CDR1 is WSHSY and CDR2 is SAAADI. V dropped 2 bases and J dropped 0 bases, with 7 bases sitting between them. The CDR3 runs 14 residues. This clonotype was sampled from a human donor with multiple sclerosis. The sequencing sample was made of CD8+ T cells from PBMCs. The V gene is TRBV10-2, the J gene TRBJ1-2; D not certain. Here the CDR3 DNA reads TGCGCCAGCAGTGAGATTGGTACTAACTATGGCTACACCTTC. The encoded protein is CASSEIGTNYGYTF.